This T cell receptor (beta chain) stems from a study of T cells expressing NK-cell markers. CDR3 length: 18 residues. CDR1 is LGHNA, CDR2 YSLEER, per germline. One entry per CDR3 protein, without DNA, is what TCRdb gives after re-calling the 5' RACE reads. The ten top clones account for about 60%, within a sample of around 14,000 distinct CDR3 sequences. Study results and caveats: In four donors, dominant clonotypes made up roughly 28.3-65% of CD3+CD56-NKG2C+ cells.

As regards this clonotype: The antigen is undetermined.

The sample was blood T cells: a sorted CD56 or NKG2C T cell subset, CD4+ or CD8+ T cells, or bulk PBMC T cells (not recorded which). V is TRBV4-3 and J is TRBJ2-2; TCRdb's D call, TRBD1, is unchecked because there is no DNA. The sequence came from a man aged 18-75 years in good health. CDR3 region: CASSQVPSGQRGTGELFF.